This T cell receptor (beta chain) was sequenced for a study of CD8 T cells in Susac syndrome. As for the study in general: When blood was drawn, the patients with Susac syndrome were therapy-naive, on corticosteroids, or on intravenous immunoglobulin alone.

The CDR3 contains 14 residues. The germline V gene encodes CDR1 DFQATT and CDR2 SNEGSKA (reference sequence). J gave up 2 bases and V 5 bases, and 5 bases lay outside the gene matches. The authors reverse transcribed roughly 0.5 to 1 ug RNA with random hexamers. A multiplex approach, immunoSEQ multiplex PCR, amplified TCR beta CDR3 across 54 Vbeta and 13 Jbeta. Using its own MiXCR run on the immunoSEQ multiplex PCR reads, TCRdb lists one record per CDR3 protein. The sample shows about 140,000 distinct CDR3 sequences, just under 95% of them seen only once. FACS enriched CD8+ TEMRA cells, while bulk CD8+ and CD4+ were negatively isolated.

The sequencing sample was made of CD4+ T cells from PBMCs. The chain links TRBV20-1 to TRBJ2-3; 9 nucleotides agree with TRBD1. This receptor was identified in a human donor with Susac syndrome. Here the CDR3 reads CSAGGQGITDTQYF. In DNA form, the CDR3 reads TGCAGTGCTGGGGGACAGGGAATCACAGATACGCAGTATTTT.